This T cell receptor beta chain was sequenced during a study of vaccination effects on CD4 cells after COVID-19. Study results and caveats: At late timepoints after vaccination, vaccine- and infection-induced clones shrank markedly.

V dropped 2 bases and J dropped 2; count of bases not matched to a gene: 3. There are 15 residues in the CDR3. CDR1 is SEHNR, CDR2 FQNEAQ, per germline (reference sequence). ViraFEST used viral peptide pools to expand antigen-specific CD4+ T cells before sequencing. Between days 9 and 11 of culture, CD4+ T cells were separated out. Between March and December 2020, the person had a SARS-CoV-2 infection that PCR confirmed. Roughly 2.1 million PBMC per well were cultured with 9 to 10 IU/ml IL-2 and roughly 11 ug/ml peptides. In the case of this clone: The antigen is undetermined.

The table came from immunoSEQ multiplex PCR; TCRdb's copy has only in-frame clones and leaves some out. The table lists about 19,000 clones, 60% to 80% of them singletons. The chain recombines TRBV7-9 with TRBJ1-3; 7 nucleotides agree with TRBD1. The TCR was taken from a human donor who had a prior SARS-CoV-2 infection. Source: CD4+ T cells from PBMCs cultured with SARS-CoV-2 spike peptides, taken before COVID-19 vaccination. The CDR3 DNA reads TGTGCCAGCAGCTTATCGACAGGGACTGGAAACACCATATATTTT. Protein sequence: CASSLSTGTGNTIYF.